This TCR beta chain is drawn from a study of cytomegalovirus exposure and HLA in healthy donors. Study context: The approximately 120 validation repertoires were produced on the same platform as the 670 or so repertoires of the first cohort. This was reported in a later analysis.

Data came from immunoSEQ multiplex PCR; TCRdb stores just in-frame clones and leaves some out. The repertoire includes over 150,000 clones, about 86% of them detected once, and around 24% sits in the top ten. V lost 4 bases to trimming and J lost 8 bases; unmatched junction nucleotides: 7. The CDR3 has 14 amino acids. CDR1 and CDR2 from the germline V gene are SGHTA and FQGNSA. The sequenced material came from PBMCs. This chain joins TRBV7-2 and TRBJ1-2, with 10 bases fitting TRBD1. This sequence was found in a man aged 18 to 30 in good health and CMV-seropositive. The CDR3 DNA follows: TGTGCCAGCAGCTCGCGACAGGGGGCGAGAGGCTACACCTTC. Translated, it gives CASSSRQGARGYTF. The full variable domain, with the rest looked up from reference TRBV7-2 and TRBJ1-2, is GAGVSQSPSNKVTEKGKDVELRCDPISGHTALYWYRQSLGQGLEFLIYFQGNSAPDKSGLPSDRFSAERTGGSVSTLTIQRTQQEDSAVYLCASSSRQGARGYTFGSGTRLTVV.